These 23 T cell receptor beta chains came from one sample sequenced in a study of shared clonotypes between healthy human individuals. Assay used: immunoSEQ multiplex PCR; TCRdb lists only in-frame clones, some missing. Of 640,000 or so clones in the sample, about two thirds are singletons; the top ten hold 1.8%. Source material: memory CD4+ T cells sorted from blood. Subset denoted: CD45RA-negative fraction. These receptors all stem from a woman in her 30s in good health.

This clone has at least ten counts. This rearrangement joins TRBV4-2 to TRBJ2-3; D is perhaps TRBD1 (6 bases). Trimming cost V 0 bases and J 0 bases, with 10 bases left between them. The CDR3 is made up of 16 amino acids. CDR1 LGHNA and CDR2 YNFKEQ come from the germline V gene. The CDR3 DNA is TGTGCCAGCAGCCAAGAGGGGACACCGAGCACAGATACGCAGTATTTT. Translating gives CASSQEGTPSTDTQYF.

J is TRBJ2-5 and V is TRBV18; weak D call: TRBD1 (5 bases). The germline CDR1 and CDR2 sequences are KGHSH and LQKENI. Deletions cut 5 bases from V and 5 bases from J, with 6 bases between. CDR3 length equals 11 residues. The DNA of the CDR3 is TGTGCCAGCTCATCAGGGGAGACCCAGTACTTC. It codes for CASSSGETQYF.

The chain uses TRBV10-3 and TRBJ1-1; 8 nucleotides line up with TRBD1. The CDR3 runs to 15 residues. Germline V gene sequence: CDR1 ENHRY, CDR2 SYGVKD. V gave up 4 bases and J gave up 4 bases; unmatched junction bases: 8. As DNA, the CDR3 is TGTGCCATCAGTGGCACGGGACAGGCGACCACTGAAGCTTTCTTT. Translating gives CAISGTGQATTEAFF.

CDR3 in amino acids: CASSEPRTVGETQYF. In DNA, the CDR3 is TGTGCCAGCAGTGAACCCAGGACGGTAGGGGAGACCCAGTACTTC. This rearrangement joins TRBV25-1 to TRBJ2-5; D is unresolved. The CDR3 extends over 15 amino acids. Germline CDR1 and CDR2: MGHDK and SYGVNS. V lost 2 bases and J lost 5, with 15 bases in between.

The gene calls are TRBV5-1 and TRBJ2-3; D call uncertain. The germline V and J ends were trimmed by 4 bases and 2 bases, with 11 bases remaining between them. Germline CDR1 and CDR2: SGHRS and YFSETQ. There are 14 residues in the CDR3. The CDR3 is CASSNTASTDTQYF. CDR3 bases: TGCGCCAGCAGCAATACAGCTTCCACAGATACGCAGTATTTT.

V gene TRBV5-8 combines with J gene TRBJ2-5; the match to TRBD1 covers 10 bases. The CDR3 is made up of 16 amino acids. Germline CDR1 reads SGHTS; CDR2 reads YDEGEE. V was clipped by 4 bases and J by 13 bases; unmatched bases: 19. Here the CDR3 reads CASSDGVVTGGNHRYF. The CDR3 bases are TGTGCCAGCAGCGACGGGGTTGTGACAGGGGGCAATCATCGGTACTTC.

The chain carries TRBV10-2 and TRBJ1-1; D might be TRBD1 (6 bases). CDR1 is WSHSY and CDR2 is SAAADI in the germline V gene. Trimming took 3 bases from V and 7 from J, leaving 15 bases between them. The CDR3 runs to 14 residues. The CDR3: CASSDFVKQGEAFF. CDR3 nucleotides: TGCGCCAGCAGTGATTTCGTAAAACAGGGTGAAGCTTTCTTT.

The rearrangement uses TRBV11-2 and TRBJ1-5, with a possible D match to TRBD1 (5 bases). CDR3 length equals 13 residues. Per the germline V gene, CDR1 is SGHAT and CDR2 is FQNNGV. V was clipped by 3 bases and J by 7 bases, with 10 bases between them. CDR3 loop: CASSFSGDQPQHF. Written as DNA, the CDR3 is TGTGCCAGCAGCTTTTCCGGGGACCAGCCCCAGCATTTT.

This clone has a handful of counts. The rearrangement uses TRBV18 and TRBJ1-2; D unclear. Per germline, CDR1 KGHSH and CDR2 LQKENI. The CDR3 is 16 residues long. Trimming removed 0 bases from V and 4 bases from J, with 15 bases in between. The CDR3 loop reads CASSPPEKGGGYGYTF. As DNA, the CDR3 is TGTGCCAGCTCACCACCTGAGAAGGGCGGCGGCTATGGCTACACCTTC.

The sample holds a few counts of this clone. This rearrangement joins TRBV18 to TRBJ1-5; perhaps TRBD1 as D (5 bases). Trimming took 6 bases from V and 0 from J, leaving 9 bases between them. This CDR3 spans 14 amino acids. The germline gives CDR1 KGHSH, CDR2 LQKENI. DNA for the CDR3: TGTGCCAGCTCGGAGGGACTTAGCAATCAGCCCCAGCATTTT. This codes for CASSEGLSNQPQHF. The entire variable domain, with the rest obtained from reference TRBV18 and TRBJ1-5, is as follows: NAGVMQNPRHLVRRRGQEARLRCSPMKGHSHVYWYRQLPEEGLKFMVYLQKENIIDESGMPKERFSAEFPKEGPSILRIQQVVRGDSAAYFCASSEGLSNQPQHFGDGTRLSIL.

This sequence joins TRBV25-1 and TRBJ2-3; D uncertain. The germline gives CDR1 MGHDK, CDR2 SYGVNS. The length of the CDR3 is 13 residues. The V and J ends lost 6 bases and 0 bases respectively, with 7 bases between them. CDR3 amino acids: CASRASSTDTQYF. The CDR3 DNA follows: TGTGCCAGCAGAGCCTCTAGCACAGATACGCAGTATTTT.

This clone was seen just once. The J gene is TRBJ1-2, the V gene TRBV4-2; D uncertain. This CDR3 contains 15 residues. V lost 2 bases and J lost 3, with 13 bases in between. Germline-derived CDR1 and CDR2 are LGHNA and YNFKEQ. DNA of the CDR3: TGTGCCAGCAGCCAACCTCTGTCGGAGGACTATGGCTACACCTTC. Encoded protein: CASSQPLSEDYGYTF.

The chain links TRBV27 to TRBJ2-5, with D tentatively TRBD1 (5 bases). This CDR3 spans 12 amino acids. Looked up from germline, CDR1 is MNHEY and CDR2 is SMNVEV (reference sequence). The V end was cut by 7 bases, the J end by 4 bases, with 10 bases between. CDR3 sequence: CASKNRGETQYF. The CDR3 DNA is TGTGCCAGCAAGAATAGGGGAGAGACCCAGTACTTC.

This clone was seen a handful of times. CDR3 in amino acids: CASSFGRAGYTF. The CDR3 DNA reads TGCGCCAGCAGCTTCGGCAGGGCCGGCTACACCTTC. This rearrangement joins TRBV5-1 to TRBJ1-2; the D gene is possibly TRBD1 (5 bases). Trimming took off 2 bases at V and 8 bases at J, with 10 bases between the two ends. This CDR3 region has 12 residues. From germline, CDR1 is SGHRS and CDR2 YFSETQ.

Concerning this clone: Other DNA sequences in the same sample also yield this CDR3. This chain uses TRBV28 with TRBJ1-2, with no clear D. Trimming left V 3 bases short and J 2 bases short, with 7 bases between. Germline V gives CDR1 MDHEN, CDR2 SYDVKM. This CDR3 comprises 13 residues. The CDR3 DNA follows: TGTGCCAGCAGTTTTAGTAGGAACTATGGCTACACCTTC. It yields the protein CASSFSRNYGYTF.

In this sample, this clone turned up once. V usage is TRBV19 and J usage is TRBJ1-1, with D possibly matching TRBD1 (6 bases). Germline values: CDR1 LNHDA, CDR2 SQIVND (reference sequence). The V gene lost 4 bases and the J gene lost 11 bases, with 14 bases spanning the gap. CDR3 length equals 12 residues. The CDR3 sequence is CASSTDRFRAFF. The DNA for the CDR3 is TGTGCCAGTAGTACCGACAGGTTTCGCGCTTTCTTT.

This clone was counted only a few times. This chain links TRBV7-9 with TRBJ2-7; TRBD2 matches at 9 bases. Germline V lookup: CDR1 SEHNR, CDR2 FQNEAQ (reference sequence). The CDR3 covers 18 residues. The V segment lost 1 base and the J segment 2 bases; nucleotides outside the gene matches: 12. The chain's CDR3 is CASSLGSGSLAGTYEQYF. CDR3 nucleotides: TGTGCCAGCAGCTTAGGATCTGGGTCGCTAGCGGGAACCTACGAGCAGTACTTC.

The chain combines TRBV7-6 with TRBJ2-1, with 13 bases aligning to TRBD2. The length of the CDR3 is 17 residues. The V and J ends lost 0 bases and 6 bases, in that order; junction bases with no gene match: 5. Germline V CDR1 and CDR2: SGHVS, FNYEAQ. The CDR3 DNA follows: TGTGCCAGCAGCTTAGCTTCAACTAGCGGGAGGGGCAATGAGCAGTTCTTC. It specifies CASSLASTSGRGNEQFF.

V gene TRBV12-5 combines with J gene TRBJ2-1; possibly TRBD2 for D (6 bases). Germline CDR1 reads LGHNT; CDR2 reads FRNRAP. The CDR3 runs 17 residues. Trimming took off 0 bases at V and 0 bases at J, with 12 bases between the two ends. CDR3 coding DNA: TGTGCTAGTGGTTTGGTACTCGGGCGGGACTCCTACAATGAGCAGTTCTTC. Its protein product is CASGLVLGRDSYNEQFF.

This chain joins TRBV6-4 and TRBJ2-1; TRBD2 matches 10 bases. V dropped 6 bases and J dropped 10; count of bases not matched to a gene: 9. Germline assignment: CDR1 MRHNA and CDR2 SNTAGT. The CDR3 has 14 amino acids. CDR3 protein: CASRPSGSRSEQFF. CDR3 coding DNA: TGTGCCAGCAGACCTAGCGGGAGTAGGTCGGAGCAGTTCTTC.

In DNA, the CDR3 is TGTGCTAGTCCCCGCCTCCTTTACAATGAGCAGTTCTTC. The encoded protein is CASPRLLYNEQFF. V usage is TRBV12-5 and J usage is TRBJ2-1; D ambiguous. The germline gives CDR1 LGHNT, CDR2 FRNRAP. The V and J ends lost 8 bases and 4 bases respectively, with 12 bases between them. The CDR3 consists of 13 residues.

The CDR3 DNA reads TGTGCCAGCAGCTTGCCGGGCTACCCCTACGAGCAGTACTTC. This sequence encodes CASSLPGYPYEQYF. The chain uses TRBV5-4 and TRBJ2-7, with D unclear. The CDR3 covers 14 residues. V dropped 1 base and J dropped 2 bases, with 10 bases sitting between them. CDR1 SGHNT and CDR2 YYREEE come from the germline V gene (reference sequence).

CDR3 bases: TGCGCCAGCAGCTTAGTAGCGGGAAGCATGTACGAGCAGTACTTC. It yields the protein CASSLVAGSMYEQYF. This chain connects TRBV5-1 to TRBJ2-7; 8 bases are shared with TRBD2. The CDR3 extends over 15 amino acids. Trimming at V came to 2 bases and at J to 4 bases, leaving 8 bases not matched to a gene. CDR1 and CDR2 from the germline V gene are SGHRS and YFSETQ.